The source of this T cell receptor (beta chain) is a study of T cells in Graves' hyperthyroidism and ophthalmopathy. There are 15 residues in the CDR3. Germline values: CDR1 SQVTM, CDR2 ANQGSEA. V was clipped by 7 bases and J by 0 bases, with 16 bases between them. On this clonotype itself: As yet, its antigen is unknown.

RNA transcripts were the template for amplifying TCR beta CDR3 regions. Primed by the HTBI set, a first-round RT-PCR was run on the TCR CDR3. TCRdb called the multiplex PCR reads again in MiXCR, with one record for every CDR3 protein. The table has some 560,000 distinct CDR3 sequences, about 15% seen once. A lack of ophthalmopathy progression within 18 months defined stable Graves' hyperthyroidism. The study excluded patients with uncontrolled infection, other autoimmune disease, pregnancy or lactation. Study conclusions and caveats: Ophthalmopathy was told apart from stable hyperthyroidism by a 13 V-J model. Blood shared most expanded thyroid clonotypes above 0.001.

The clonotype comes from a woman aged 40 to 50 with Graves' hyperthyroidism. The genes are TRBV29-1 and TRBJ1-5; D is unclear. Sequencing was performed on blood. In DNA form, the CDR3 reads TGCAGCGCCTCGGACGGAGGAAATAGCAATCAGCCCCAGCATTTT. It specifies CSASDGGNSNQPQHF.